Listed here are 16 T cell receptor beta chains from one sample, sequenced in a study of blood T cell repertoires in COVID-19. The protocol was immunoSEQ multiplex PCR, while the TCRdb copy is restricted to in-frame clones and leaves out a portion. Of over 450,000 clones detected, nearly 90% appear once; the ten largest clones hold 0.9%. The sequenced material came from peripheral blood. These receptor sequences come from a man aged 18 to 29 with COVID-19, enrolled during active disease.

The sample holds one count of this clone. CDR3 nucleotides: TGTGCCAGCAGCTTCGTTGATCCAAGGGGTATGGGTTCACCCCTCCACTTT. Translating it yields CASSFVDPRGMGSPLHF. The chain recombines TRBV5-5 with TRBJ1-6; TRBD1 is a possible D gene (5 bases). The CDR3 is 17 amino acids. CDR1 is SGHKS, CDR2 YYEKEE, per germline (reference sequence). V dropped 2 bases and J dropped 9 bases, with 21 bases sitting between them.

This clone came up once. The rearrangement uses TRBV9 and TRBJ2-1; TRBD1 is a possible D gene (5 bases). This CDR3 region has 14 residues. V lost 0 bases to trimming and J lost 7 bases, with 11 bases between them. In germline, CDR1 is SGDLS, CDR2 YYNGEE. In DNA form, the CDR3 reads TGTGCCAGCAGCGTAGAGGCAGGGAAGAATGAGCAGTTCTTC. As protein: CASSVEAGKNEQFF.

The chain carries TRBV11-2 and TRBJ1-1, with 7 bases aligning to TRBD1. This CDR3 region has 14 residues. The germline V gene encodes CDR1 SGHAT and CDR2 FQNNGV. J gave up 6 bases and V 0 bases, and 4 bases lay outside the gene matches. The DNA for the CDR3 is TGTGCCAGCAGCTTAGATGGGGACAGCCCTGAAGCTTTCTTT. Protein product: CASSLDGDSPEAFF.

J is TRBJ1-5 and V is TRBV6-2 or TRBV6-3; D is unresolved. Trimming left V 2 bases short and J 7 bases short, with 9 bases between. The CDR3 extends over 13 amino acids. Germline V lookup: CDR1 MNHEY, CDR2 SVGEGT. CDR3 sequence: CASSYGSRQPQHF. CDR3 coding DNA: TGTGCCAGCAGTTACGGGAGTCGGCAGCCCCAGCATTTT.

This sequence joins TRBV5-1 and TRBJ2-3; 9 nucleotides agree with TRBD2. CDR3 length: 16 residues. The V and J ends lost 0 bases and 4 bases, in that order; junction bases with no gene match: 6. CDR1 is SGHRS, CDR2 YFSETQ, per germline. CDR3 residues: CASSLAGTSLPDTQYF. CDR3 coding DNA: TGCGCCAGCAGCTTGGCTGGGACTAGCCTCCCAGATACGCAGTATTTT.

CDR3 in amino acids: CASSLGVGSGLTDTQYF. CDR3 DNA: TGTGCCAGCAGCTTAGGGGTAGGGTCAGGGCTCACAGATACGCAGTATTTT. The chain has TRBV7-8 and TRBJ2-3; D is possibly TRBD1 (5 bases). Trimming removed 1 base from V and 2 bases from J, with 16 bases in between. In germline, CDR1 is SGHVS, CDR2 FQNEAQ. The CDR3 has 17 amino acids. The full variable domain, with the rest looked up from reference TRBV7-8 and TRBJ2-3, is GAGVSQSPRYKVAKRGQDVALRCDPISGHVSLFWYQQALGQGPEFLTYFQNEAQLDKSGLPSDRFFAERPEGSVSTLKIQRTQQEDSAVYLCASSLGVGSGLTDTQYFGPGTRLTVL.

This chain connects TRBV3-1 (or the pseudogene TRBV3-2) to TRBJ1-5; D unresolved. Germline V gene data show CDR1 as LGHDT and CDR2 as YNNKEL (reference sequence). Trimming shortened V by 4 bases and J by 11 bases, and 15 bases separated the two germline ends. This CDR3 contains 13 residues. CDR3 in DNA: TGTGCCAGCAGCCCCTTTGGAGTTAAGGCCCAGCATTTT. Protein product: CASSPFGVKAQHF.

The chain is built from TRBV5-1 and TRBJ1-6; D might be TRBD1 (5 bases). Germline CDR1 and CDR2: SGHRS and YFSETQ. The germline V and J ends were trimmed by 1 base and 5 bases, with 10 bases remaining between them. CDR3 length equals 15 residues. The CDR3 loop is CASSLSTDHNSPLHF. In DNA, the CDR3 is TGCGCCAGCAGCTTGTCGACAGACCATAATTCACCCCTCCACTTT.

The rearrangement joins TRBV5-6 to TRBJ2-2, with 9 bases lining up with TRBD1. Germline V gene data show CDR1 as SGHDT and CDR2 as YYEEEE. V lost 4 bases and J lost 4; bases outside the gene matches: 8. The CDR3 spans 16 residues. Here the CDR3 reads CASSPLQTGGTGELFF. The CDR3 region has the DNA TGTGCCAGCAGCCCACTACAGACAGGGGGCACCGGGGAGCTGTTTTTT.

The J gene is TRBJ1-2, the V gene TRBV7-8, with D unclear. The CDR3 totals 14 residues. V was cut by 3 bases and J by 0 bases, with 8 bases left in between. Per germline, CDR1 SGHVS and CDR2 FQNEAQ. The CDR3 DNA sequence: TGTGCCAGCAGCTTCGGCGGAACTAACTATGGCTACACCTTC. As protein: CASSFGGTNYGYTF. Filled out from reference TRBV7-8 and TRBJ1-2, the complete variable domain reads GAGVSQSPRYKVAKRGQDVALRCDPISGHVSLFWYQQALGQGPEFLTYFQNEAQLDKSGLPSDRFFAERPEGSVSTLKIQRTQQEDSAVYLCASSFGGTNYGYTFGSGTRLTVV.

This chain links TRBV5-1 with TRBJ2-7; D is perhaps TRBD2 (8 bases). This CDR3 contains 14 residues. Per the germline V gene, CDR1 is SGHRS and CDR2 is YFSETQ. Trimming stripped 1 base from V and 9 bases from J, with 17 bases between. CDR3 sequence reads: CASSLIQGTSGQYF. CDR3 DNA: TGCGCCAGCAGCTTGATACAGGGGACTAGTGGGCAGTACTTC.

CDR3 bases: TGTGCCAGCAGCCAGGACAGGGGGCGTTTTTCGAATCAGCCCCAGCATTTT. Amino acids: CASSQDRGRFSNQPQHF. The chain combines TRBV11-2 with TRBJ1-5, with 11 bases fitting TRBD1. Germline assignment: CDR1 SGHAT and CDR2 FQNNGV. V lost 5 bases, J lost 4 bases, and 10 bases stayed unmatched. The CDR3 is 17 residues long.

This clone was seen a handful of times. Here the CDR3 DNA reads TGTGCCAGCAGCTCAGTTCCGGACAAGTCGTCCGAGCAGTACTTC. Its protein is CASSSVPDKSSEQYF. This chain joins TRBV7-6 and TRBJ2-7; D might be TRBD1 (5 bases). The length of the CDR3 is 15 residues. The V gene lost 4 bases and the J gene lost 6 bases, with 19 bases spanning the gap. Germline V CDR1 and CDR2: SGHVS, FNYEAQ.

The chain has TRBV24-1 and TRBJ2-6, with no clear D. From germline, CDR1 is KGHDR and CDR2 SFDVKD. The CDR3 covers 17 residues. V dropped 3 bases and J dropped 1 base, with 12 bases sitting between them. CDR3 sequence reads: CATSDPRLGSGANVLTF. DNA for the CDR3: TGTGCCACCAGTGATCCACGACTTGGGTCTGGGGCCAACGTCCTGACTTTC.

This clone was detected once. This chain connects TRBV6-5 to TRBJ2-3; the match to TRBD2 covers 13 bases. CDR1 and CDR2 from the germline V gene are MNHEY and SVGAGI. The CDR3 covers 15 residues. After removal of 7 bases from V and 4 bases from J, the junction contained 5 bases not matched to a gene. The CDR3 sequence: CASTRLAGGSDTQYF. CDR3 sequence (DNA): TGTGCCAGCACCAGACTAGCGGGGGGCTCAGATACGCAGTATTTT.

The chain recombines TRBV14 with TRBJ1-2; D might be TRBD1 (5 bases). Looked up from germline, CDR1 is SGHDN and CDR2 is FVKESK. Trimming shortened V by 1 base and J by 8 bases, and 14 bases separated the two germline ends. CDR3 length: 14 residues. The CDR3 spells CASSQADRLGGYTF. CDR3 nucleotides: TGTGCCAGCAGCCAAGCTGACAGATTGGGCGGCTACACCTTC.